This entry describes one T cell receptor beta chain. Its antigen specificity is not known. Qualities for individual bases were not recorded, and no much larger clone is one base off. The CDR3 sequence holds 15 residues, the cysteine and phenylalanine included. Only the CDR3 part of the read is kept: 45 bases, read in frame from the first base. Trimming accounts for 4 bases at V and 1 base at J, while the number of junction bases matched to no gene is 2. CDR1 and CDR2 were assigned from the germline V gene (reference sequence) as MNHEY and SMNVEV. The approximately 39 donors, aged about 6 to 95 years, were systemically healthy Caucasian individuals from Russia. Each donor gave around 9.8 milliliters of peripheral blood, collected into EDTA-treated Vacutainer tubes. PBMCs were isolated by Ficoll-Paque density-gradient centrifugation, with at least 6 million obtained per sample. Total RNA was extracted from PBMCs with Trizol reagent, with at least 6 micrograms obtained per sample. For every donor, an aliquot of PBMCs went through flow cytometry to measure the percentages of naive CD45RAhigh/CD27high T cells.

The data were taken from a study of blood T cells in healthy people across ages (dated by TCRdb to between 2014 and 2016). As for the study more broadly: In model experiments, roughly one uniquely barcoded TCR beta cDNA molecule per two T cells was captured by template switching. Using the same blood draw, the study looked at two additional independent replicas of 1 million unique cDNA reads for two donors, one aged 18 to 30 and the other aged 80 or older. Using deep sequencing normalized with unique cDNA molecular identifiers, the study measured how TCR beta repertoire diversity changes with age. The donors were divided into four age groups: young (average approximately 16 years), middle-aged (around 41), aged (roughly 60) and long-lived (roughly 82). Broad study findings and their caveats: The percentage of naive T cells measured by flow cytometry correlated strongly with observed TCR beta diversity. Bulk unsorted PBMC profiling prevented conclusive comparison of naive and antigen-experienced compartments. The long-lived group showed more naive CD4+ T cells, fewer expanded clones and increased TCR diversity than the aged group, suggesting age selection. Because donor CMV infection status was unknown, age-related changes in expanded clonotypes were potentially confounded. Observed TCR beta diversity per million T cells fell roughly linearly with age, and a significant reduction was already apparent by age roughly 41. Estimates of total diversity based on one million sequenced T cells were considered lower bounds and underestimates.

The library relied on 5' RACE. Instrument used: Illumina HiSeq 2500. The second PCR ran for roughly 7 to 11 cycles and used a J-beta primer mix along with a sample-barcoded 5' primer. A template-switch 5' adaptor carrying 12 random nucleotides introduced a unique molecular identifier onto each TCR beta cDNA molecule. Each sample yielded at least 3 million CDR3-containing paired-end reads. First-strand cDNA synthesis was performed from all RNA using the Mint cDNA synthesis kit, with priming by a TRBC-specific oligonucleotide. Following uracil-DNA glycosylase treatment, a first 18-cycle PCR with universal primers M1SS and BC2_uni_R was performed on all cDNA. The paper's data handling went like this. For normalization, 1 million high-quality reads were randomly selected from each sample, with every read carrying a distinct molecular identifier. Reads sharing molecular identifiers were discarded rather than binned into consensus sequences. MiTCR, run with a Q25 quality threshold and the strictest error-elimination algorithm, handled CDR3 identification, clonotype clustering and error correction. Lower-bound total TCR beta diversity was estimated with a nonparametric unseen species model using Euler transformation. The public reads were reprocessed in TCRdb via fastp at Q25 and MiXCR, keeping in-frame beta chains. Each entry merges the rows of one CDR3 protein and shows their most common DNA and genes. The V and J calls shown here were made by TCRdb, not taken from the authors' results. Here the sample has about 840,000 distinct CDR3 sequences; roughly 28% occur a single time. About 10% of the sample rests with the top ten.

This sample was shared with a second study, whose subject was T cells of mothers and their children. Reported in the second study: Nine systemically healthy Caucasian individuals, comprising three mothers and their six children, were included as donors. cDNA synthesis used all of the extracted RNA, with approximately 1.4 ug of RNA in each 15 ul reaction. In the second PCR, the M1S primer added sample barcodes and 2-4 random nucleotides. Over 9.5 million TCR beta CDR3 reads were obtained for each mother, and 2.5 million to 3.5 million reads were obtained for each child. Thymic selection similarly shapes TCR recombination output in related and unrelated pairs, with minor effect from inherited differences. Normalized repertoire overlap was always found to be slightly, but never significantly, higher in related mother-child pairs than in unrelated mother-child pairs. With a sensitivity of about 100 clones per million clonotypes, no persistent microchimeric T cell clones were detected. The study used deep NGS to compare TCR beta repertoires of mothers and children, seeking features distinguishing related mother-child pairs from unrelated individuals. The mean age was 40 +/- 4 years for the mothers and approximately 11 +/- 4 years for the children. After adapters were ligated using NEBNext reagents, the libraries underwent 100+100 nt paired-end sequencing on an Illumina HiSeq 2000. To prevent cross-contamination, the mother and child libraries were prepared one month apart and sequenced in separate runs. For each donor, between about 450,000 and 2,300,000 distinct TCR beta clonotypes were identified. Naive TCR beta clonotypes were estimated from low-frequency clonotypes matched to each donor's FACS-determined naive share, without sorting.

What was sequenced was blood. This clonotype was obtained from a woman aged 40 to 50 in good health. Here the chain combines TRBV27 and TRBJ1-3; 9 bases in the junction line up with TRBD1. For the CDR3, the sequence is CASSSDRGSGNTIYF. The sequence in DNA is TGTGCCAGCAGTTCCGACAGGGGGTCTGGAAACACCATATATTTT.